Described below is a single T cell receptor beta chain sequence and its context. Its antigen target is currently unknown. Within one base of it there is no much larger clone, and no base qualities were kept. These data are taken from a study of T cell repertoires in cytomegalovirus infection (dated by TCRdb to about 2019). Notes on the research overall: Donor HLA type was relevant to the analysis, because carriage of CMV infection together with the matching HLA type was indicated by public TCR beta signatures.

TCRdb lists the instrument as Illumina HiSeq 1500. The public reads were reanalyzed by TCRdb: fastp trimming at Q25, MiXCR alignment, in-frame beta chains only. CDR3 protein sequences are deduplicated, and each keeps its most common genes and DNA. The sample has roughly 100,000 distinct CDR3 sequences on record, 16% of them singletons. Of the sample, 8% is held by the ten largest clones. Results the study describes overall, beyond this receptor: The ex vivo response was dominated by HLA-C-restricted CMV-specific TCR beta clonotypes, which also provided the single most frequent clonotype in two of eight donors. Carriers of CMV infection plus the relevant HLA type were discriminated by the cumulative frequency of public TCR beta family members in the study cohort and in an independent roughly 340-donor cohort.

The sample was PBMCs. This clonotype was obtained from a human donor in good health (CMV status not recorded). Some clones in this sample may be carry-over from other donors' samples.

The DNA sequence follows: TGTGCCAGTTCTCCTAGCACGGGGCGACAAGAGACCCAGTACTTC. It specifies CASSPSTGRQETQYF. The V gene is TRBV19 and the J gene is TRBJ2-5; the D gene is perhaps TRBD1 or TRBD2, as each covers 5 bases. The germline V gene (reference sequence) yields LNHDA for CDR1 and SQIVND for CDR2. Its CDR3 holds 15 amino acids, cysteine through phenylalanine. The entry retains the CDR3 DNA only, 45 bases that are in frame from base 1. Trimming at the junction amounts to 8 bases on V and 2 bases on J, and the germline ends lie 18 bases apart. Beyond the CDR3, the reference TRBV19 and TRBJ2-5 genes provide the residues; the full variable domain reads: DGGITQSPKYLFRKEGQNVTLSCEQNLNHDAMYWYRQDPGQGLRLIYYSQIVNDFQKGDIAEGYSVSREKKESFPLTVTSAQKNPTAFYLCASSPSTGRQETQYFGPGTRLLVL.